The 8 T cell receptor beta chains below come from one sample, sequenced in a study of long-term antiretroviral therapy in people with HIV. Version v3.0 of the immunoSEQ assay was performed at survey level. Produced via immunoSEQ multiplex PCR; TCRdb's table is partial and in-frame only. The repertoire has approximately 35,000 clones, about 94% of them found once; the top ten carry 3.7%. The source material was unsorted PBMCs, sampled around 5.3 years after starting antiretroviral therapy. The receptor set was obtained from a woman aged 50 to 60 with HIV.

V usage is TRBV19 and J usage is TRBJ2-1; 7 nucleotides line up with TRBD1. The CDR3 spans 11 residues. After removal of 3 bases from V and 10 bases from J, the junction contained 0 bases not matched to a gene. Germline V gene lookup returns CDR1 LNHDA and CDR2 SQIVND (reference sequence). The CDR3 reads CASSMDREQFF. CDR3 DNA: TGTGCCAGTAGTATGGACAGGGAGCAGTTCTTC.

This clone occurred once. The chain combines TRBV20-1 with TRBJ2-3; D ambiguous. CDR1 is DFQATT, CDR2 SNEGSKA, per germline (reference sequence). V lost 5 bases to trimming and J lost 6 bases, with 9 bases between them. The CDR3 spans 11 residues. The CDR3 DNA reads as TGCAGTGCTCGCCTGGGCGATACGCAGTATTTT. It translates to CSARLGDTQYF.

The CDR3 bases are TGTGCCAGCAGCCGGACTAGCGTGGAGACCCAGTACTTC. Residues: CASSRTSVETQYF. V gene TRBV6-1 combines with J gene TRBJ2-5; 9 nucleotides align to TRBD2. Trimming took 6 bases from V and 5 from J; bases not matched to a gene: 4. This CDR3 is 13 amino acids long. The V gene's germline CDR1 is MNHNS and CDR2 SASEGT.

The chain couples TRBV5-5 to TRBJ2-7; 10 bases align to TRBD1. J gave up 3 bases and V 3 bases, and 9 bases lay outside the gene matches. The CDR3 is 16 residues long. Germline CDR1 and CDR2: SGHKS and YYEKEE (reference sequence). In nucleotides, the CDR3 is TGTGCCAGCAGCTCCTCGGGGACAGGGGCTAACTACGAGCAGTACTTC. Amino acids: CASSSSGTGANYEQYF.

The J gene is TRBJ1-1, the V gene TRBV25-1; 8 bases agree with TRBD1. This CDR3 is 14 amino acids long. CDR1 and CDR2 (germline): MGHDK, SYGVNS. Losses at the gene ends were 7 bases for V and 2 bases for J; bases not matched to a gene: 6. CDR3 residues: CASTPGGVNTEAFF. Here the CDR3 DNA reads TGTGCCAGCACTCCAGGGGGCGTAAACACTGAAGCTTTCTTT.

The rearrangement links TRBV9 to TRBJ1-3; 7 nucleotides match TRBD1. The CDR3 is made up of 15 amino acids. With 3 bases clipped from V and 7 bases from J, the junction kept 10 bases outside the gene matches. CDR1 and CDR2 (germline): SGDLS, YYNGEE. CDR3 residues: CASSGPPTGTNTIYF. In DNA form, the CDR3 reads TGTGCCAGCAGCGGCCCCCCGACAGGGACGAACACCATATATTTT.

The chain links TRBV5-1 to TRBJ1-3; maybe TRBD1 (5 bases). V was shortened by 1 base and J by 0 bases, with 11 bases between the two germline ends. Germline CDR1 is SGHRS and CDR2 is YFSETQ. CDR3 size: 16 residues. CDR3 region: CASSLKGPDSGNTIYF. The CDR3 region has the DNA TGCGCCAGCAGCTTGAAGGGGCCAGACTCTGGAAACACCATATATTTT.

V usage is TRBV14 and J usage is TRBJ1-6; D is undetermined. The V end was cut by 1 base, the J end by 11 bases, with 12 bases between. Germline loops: CDR1 SGHDN, CDR2 FVKESK. The CDR3 totals 14 residues. The CDR3 DNA sequence: TGTGCCAGCAGCCAAGTGGACCCTCTAGCACCCCTCCACTTT. Translation: CASSQVDPLAPLHF. Drawing the rest from reference TRBV14 and TRBJ1-6, the complete variable domain is EAGVTQFPSHSVIEKGQTVTLRCDPISGHDNLYWYRRVMGKEIKFLLHFVKESKQDESGMPNNRFLAERTGGTYSTLKVQPAELEDSGVYFCASSQVDPLAPLHFGNGTRLTVT.